Presented here are 8 T cell receptor beta chains from one specimen sequenced in a study of T cell repertoires in cytomegalovirus infection. TCRdb used MiXCR to reprocess the reads, holding one entry per CDR3 protein. The sample lists roughly 600,000 distinct CDR3 sequences; roughly 24% were seen once. Sequencing was done on a sample of CD8+ T cells from PBMCs. These receptors all come from a human donor in good health (CMV status not recorded). Some clones in this sample may be carry-over from other donors' samples.

The chain has TRBV7-9 and TRBJ1-5, with D perhaps given as TRBD1 or TRBD2 (6 bases each). The DNA end favors TRBJ2-3, so the J call may be wrong. Germline CDR1 is SEHNR and CDR2 is FQNEAQ (reference sequence). This CDR3 spans 17 amino acids. The DNA for the CDR3 is TGTGCCAGCAGCGTATCCCCCACAGGGTTGGGAGGTCAGCCCCAGTATTTT. It encodes CASSVSPTGLGGQPQYF.

J is TRBJ2-1 and V is TRBV29-1, with 7 bases matching TRBD1. J gave up 4 bases and V 5 bases, and 11 bases lay outside the gene matches. CDR1 and CDR2 (germline): SQVTM, ANQGSEA. The CDR3 extends over 15 amino acids. As DNA, the CDR3 is TGCAGCGTTCCTCAGACAGGGAACATATACAATGAGCAGTTCTTC. Its translation is CSVPQTGNIYNEQFF.

The V call is TRBV4-2, the J call TRBJ1-2; D remains ambiguous. V lost 3 bases, J lost 7 bases, and 6 bases lay in between. This CDR3 is built from 11 residues. Germline lookup yields CDR1 LGHNA and CDR2 YNFKEQ. CDR3 residues: CASSQSTGYTF. The DNA of the CDR3 is TGTGCCAGCAGCCAGTCCACTGGCTACACCTTC.

CDR3 sequence (DNA): TGTGCCAGCAGCTTAGGCCTAGGGACTAGCTATCCCTATGAGCAGTTCTTC. Residues: CASSLGLGTSYPYEQFF. The chain combines TRBV13 with TRBJ2-1; 9 bases fit TRBD2. V dropped 0 bases and J dropped 8; count of bases not matched to a gene: 11. CDR1 and CDR2 (germline): PRHDT, FYEKMQ (reference sequence). CDR3 length equals 17 residues.

V usage is TRBV6-2 or TRBV6-3 and J usage is TRBJ2-5, with a weak D call TRBD2 (5 bases). The V end lost 7 bases, the J end lost 5 bases, and 20 bases lay between the germline ends. CDR1 and CDR2 (germline): MNHEY, SVGEGT. CDR3 length: 15 residues. This CDR3 reads CASTRPKDRGETQYF. CDR3 coding DNA: TGTGCCAGCACTCGACCTAAGGACCGCGGGGAGACCCAGTACTTC.

With regard to this clonotype: A clone one base away is much larger, so this may be a read error. The rearrangement joins TRBV7-2 to TRBJ2-3; D possibly corresponds to TRBD2 (6 bases). Germline V gene sequence: CDR1 SGHTA, CDR2 FQGNSA. The CDR3 consists of 16 residues. The CDR3 DNA reads TGTGTCAGCAGCCCGGCGGGGAACCATGAAGGAGATACGCAGTATTTT. It encodes CVSSPAGNHEGDTQYF.

The CDR3 bases are TGTGCCAGCAGCTTCCCCGGGGGGGGCCAGGCAGATACGCAGTATTTT. Protein product: CASSFPGGGQADTQYF. The chain is built from TRBV5-5 and TRBJ2-3; 8 bases map to TRBD2. The CDR3 has 16 residues. Germline trimming cut 2 bases from V and 4 bases from J; bases unmatched to any gene: 9. The germline V gene encodes CDR1 SGHKS and CDR2 YYEKEE (reference sequence).

This clonotype was detected many times. The chain uses TRBV10-3 and TRBJ2-1; D unclear. CDR1 ENHRY and CDR2 SYGVKD come from the germline V gene. Trimming removed 2 bases at V and 0 bases at J, with 17 bases between. The CDR3 has 18 amino acids. CDR3 region: CAISEPNLESFSYNEQFF. Written as DNA, the CDR3 is TGTGCCATCAGTGAGCCCAATTTAGAGAGCTTCTCCTACAATGAGCAGTTCTTC.